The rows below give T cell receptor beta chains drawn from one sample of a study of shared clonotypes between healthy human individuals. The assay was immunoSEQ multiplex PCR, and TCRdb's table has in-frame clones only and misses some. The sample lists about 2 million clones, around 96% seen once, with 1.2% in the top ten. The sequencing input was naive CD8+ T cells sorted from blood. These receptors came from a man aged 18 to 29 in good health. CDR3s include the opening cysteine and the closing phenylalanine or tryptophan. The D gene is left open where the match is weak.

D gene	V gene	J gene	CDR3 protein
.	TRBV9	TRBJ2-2	CASSVWDDSTGELFF
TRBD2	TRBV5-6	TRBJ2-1	CASSLGLAGAYEQFF
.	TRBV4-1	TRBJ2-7	CASSQTRGSYEQYF
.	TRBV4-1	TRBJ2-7	CASSQGGGPYEQYF
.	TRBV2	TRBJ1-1	CASKEAGSNTEAFF
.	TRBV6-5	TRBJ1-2	CASSYSTLYGYTF
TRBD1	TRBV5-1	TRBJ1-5	CASSLETGLAQHF
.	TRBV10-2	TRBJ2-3	CASRAGWESTDTQYF
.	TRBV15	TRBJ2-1	CATSRSYPPQFF
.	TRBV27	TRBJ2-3	CASSASPGTTGDTQYF
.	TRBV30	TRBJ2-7	CAWRLSSSYEQYF
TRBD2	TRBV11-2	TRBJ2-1	CASSLEGTRDYNEQFF
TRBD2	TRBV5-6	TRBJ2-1	CASSLPSGIHGVF
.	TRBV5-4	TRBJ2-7	CASSLLGGEQYF
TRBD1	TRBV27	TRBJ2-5	CASSRASGTGGQYF
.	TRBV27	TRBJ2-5	CASRGTSYQETQYF
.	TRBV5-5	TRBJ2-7	CASSLSPGVLEQYF
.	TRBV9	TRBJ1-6	CASSRPGQENSPLHF
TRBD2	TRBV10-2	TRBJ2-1	CASSDLGLATAIVGEQFF
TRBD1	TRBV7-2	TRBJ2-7	CASSSNQQGYPYEQYF
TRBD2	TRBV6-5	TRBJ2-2	CASSGGRAPGELFF
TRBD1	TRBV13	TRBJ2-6	CASSSDRGSGANVLTF
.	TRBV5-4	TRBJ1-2	CASSQPGSDYGYTF
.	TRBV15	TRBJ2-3	CATSRAVGGKYTQYF
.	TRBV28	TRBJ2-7	CASSLAVWGEAYEQYF
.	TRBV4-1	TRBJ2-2	CASSQGKNTGELFF
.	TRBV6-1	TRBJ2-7	CASSEWDTSATYEQYF
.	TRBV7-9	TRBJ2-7	CASSPIYDEQYF
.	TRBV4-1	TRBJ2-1	CASSQDPYGGRYEQFF
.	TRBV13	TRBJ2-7	CASSLGHLLDF
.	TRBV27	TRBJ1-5	CASSLSEGGQPQHF
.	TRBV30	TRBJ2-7	CAWSFGPAVEQYF
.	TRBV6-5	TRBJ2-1	CASSSTGTYNEQFF
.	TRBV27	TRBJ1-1	CASSFDWNTEAFF
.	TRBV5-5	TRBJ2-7	CASSLETGVYEQYF
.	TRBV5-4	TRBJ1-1	CASSVHEGGKGEAFF
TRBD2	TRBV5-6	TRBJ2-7	CASSFGLAGYEQYF
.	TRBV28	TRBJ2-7	CASRYRDISSYEQYF
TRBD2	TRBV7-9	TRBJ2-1	CASRGLAGEDEQFF
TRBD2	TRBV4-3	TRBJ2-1	CASSQDSRPRWGRDNEQFF
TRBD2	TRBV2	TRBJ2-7	CASRFGAGAYEQYF
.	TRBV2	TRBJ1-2	CASTDSPRGYTF
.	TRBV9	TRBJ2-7	CASSPGQSFREQYF
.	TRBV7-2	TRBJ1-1	CASSLTGMNTEAFF
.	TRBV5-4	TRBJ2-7	CASSFLGHEQYF
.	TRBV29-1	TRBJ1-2	CSVDGIIEGESNYGYTF
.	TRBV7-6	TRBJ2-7	CASSLTVVSYEQYF
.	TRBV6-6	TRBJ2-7	CASTNGDTYSEQYF
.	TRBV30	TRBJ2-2	CAWTGVNTGELFF
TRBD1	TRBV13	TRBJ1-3	CASSATGVSGNTIYF
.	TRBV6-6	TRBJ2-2	CASSYVGSEGPGELFF